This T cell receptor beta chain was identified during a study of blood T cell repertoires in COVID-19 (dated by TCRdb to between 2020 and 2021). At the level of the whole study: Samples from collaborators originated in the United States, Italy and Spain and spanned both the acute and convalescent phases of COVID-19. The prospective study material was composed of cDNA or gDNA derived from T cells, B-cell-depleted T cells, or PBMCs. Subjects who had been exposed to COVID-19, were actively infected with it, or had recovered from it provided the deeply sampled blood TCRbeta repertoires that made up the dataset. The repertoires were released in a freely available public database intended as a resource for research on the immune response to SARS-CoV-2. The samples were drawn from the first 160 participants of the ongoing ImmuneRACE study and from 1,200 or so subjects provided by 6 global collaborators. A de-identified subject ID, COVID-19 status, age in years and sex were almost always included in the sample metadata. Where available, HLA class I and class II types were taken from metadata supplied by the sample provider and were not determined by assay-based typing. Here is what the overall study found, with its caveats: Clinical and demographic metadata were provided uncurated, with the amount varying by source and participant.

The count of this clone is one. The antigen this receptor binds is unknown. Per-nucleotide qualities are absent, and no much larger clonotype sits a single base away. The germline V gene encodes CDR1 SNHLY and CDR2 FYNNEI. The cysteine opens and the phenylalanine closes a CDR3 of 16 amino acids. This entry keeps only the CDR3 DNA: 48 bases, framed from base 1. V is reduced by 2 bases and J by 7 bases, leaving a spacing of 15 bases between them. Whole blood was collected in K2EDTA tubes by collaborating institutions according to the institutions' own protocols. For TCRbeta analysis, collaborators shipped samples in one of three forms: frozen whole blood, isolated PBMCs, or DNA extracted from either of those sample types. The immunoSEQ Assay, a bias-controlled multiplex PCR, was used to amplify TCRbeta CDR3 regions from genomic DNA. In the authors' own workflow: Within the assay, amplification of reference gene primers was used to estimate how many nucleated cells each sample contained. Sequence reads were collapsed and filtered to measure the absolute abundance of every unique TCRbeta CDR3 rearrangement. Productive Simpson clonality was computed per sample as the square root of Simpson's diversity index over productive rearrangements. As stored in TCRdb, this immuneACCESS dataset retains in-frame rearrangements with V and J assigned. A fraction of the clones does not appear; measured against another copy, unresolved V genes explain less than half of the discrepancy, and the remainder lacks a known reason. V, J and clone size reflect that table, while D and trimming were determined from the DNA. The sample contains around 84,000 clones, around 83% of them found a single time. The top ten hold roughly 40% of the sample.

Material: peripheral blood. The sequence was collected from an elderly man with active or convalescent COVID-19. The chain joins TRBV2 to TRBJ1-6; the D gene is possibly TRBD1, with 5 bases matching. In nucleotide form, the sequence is TGTGCCAGCAGTGAAAGATTAGGGACTCAAAATTCACCCCTCCACTTT. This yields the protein CASSERLGTQNSPLHF.